This T cell receptor beta chain was retrieved from a study of beta chain features in type 1 diabetes. Study background: Regarding age, gender and cell yields, patients proved similar to healthy donors.

Trimming took 7 bases from V and 2 from J; bases not matched to a gene: 1. The CDR3 consists of 11 residues. CDR1 is DFQATT, CDR2 SNEGSKA, per germline (reference sequence). This clone has just a few counts. Its cognate antigen is unknown. TCRB transcripts that were expressed got sequenced, as all of the isolated RNA had been reverse transcribed. Mean read depth for naive, central memory and regulatory T cell samples was several million reads. The data were produced by immunoSEQ multiplex PCR, yet TCRdb's version contains in-frame clones alone and is incomplete. The sample yields 600,000 to 700,000 clones, roughly 12% seen once. Study results and caveats: Patients' naive, central memory and Treg TCRB repertoires seemed closer to one another than those of healthy donors. Shortening that was moderate but significant affected the TCRB CDR3s of Type 1 diabetes patients in all four CD4+ subsets. Whether HLA type influences TCRB rearrangement remained unresolved here.

Sequencing was carried out using naive CD4+ T cells from blood. This receptor was obtained from a man aged 18 to 35 with type 1 diabetes. J is TRBJ2-7 and V is TRBV20-1, with 8 positions matching TRBD2. CDR3 in DNA: TGCAGTGTCGGGGGGGCCTACGAGCAGTACTTC. Protein: CSVGGAYEQYF.